What follows are 20 T cell receptor beta chains derived from one specimen sequenced in a study of identifying expanded T cells in peripheral blood. Repertoires were generated with immunoSEQ multiplex PCR, while TCRdb's copy carries only in-frame clones and drops some. Here the sample spans more than 75,000 clones, about 88% being singletons. The material sequenced was blood. The receptor source for this set is a person between 18 and 75 years old in good health.

This chain joins TRBV28 and TRBJ2-5; either TRBD1 or TRBD2 may fit D (5 bases each). This CDR3 contains 16 residues. V was clipped by 8 bases and J by 5 bases, with 24 bases between them. CDR1 is MDHEN, CDR2 SYDVKM, per germline. CDR3 DNA: TGTGCCAGCCCTCTCTGGGAATGGGGACGCGGGGAGACCCAGTACTTC. Amino acid sequence: CASPLWEWGRGETQYF.

The chain links TRBV4-1 to TRBJ2-2, with TRBD2 matching 14 bases. Germline loops: CDR1 MGHRA, CDR2 YSYEKL. The CDR3 spans 16 residues. Trimming at V came to 6 bases and at J to 7 bases, leaving 7 bases not matched to a gene. As DNA, the CDR3 is TGCGCCAGCAGTTCGGGACTAGCGGGAGTAGGCGGGGAGCTGTTTTTT. Protein product: CASSSGLAGVGGELFF.

V usage is TRBV5-1 and J usage is TRBJ2-7; 7 nucleotides match TRBD1. CDR3 size: 14 residues. V was clipped by 4 bases and J by 1 base; unmatched bases: 5. CDR1 and CDR2 (germline): SGHRS, YFSETQ. CDR3: CASSHPGQSYEQYF. CDR3 nucleotides: TGCGCCAGCAGCCACCCGGGACAGTCCTACGAGCAGTACTTC.

There are a few counts of this clone. The chain has TRBV5-8 and TRBJ1-6; 7 bases match TRBD1. There are 14 residues in the CDR3. The V and J ends lost 3 bases and 7 bases, in that order; junction bases with no gene match: 4. Germline CDR1 is SGHTS and CDR2 is YDEGEE. The CDR3 DNA sequence: TGTGCCAGCAGCTCCCCGGACAGGAATTCACCCCTCCACTTT. This codes for CASSSPDRNSPLHF.

The CDR3 DNA reads TGTGCCAGCAGTGCTACAACAGGGGGAGGGACAGATACGCAGTATTTT. It specifies CASSATTGGGTDTQYF. V and J are TRBV6-4 and TRBJ2-3; tentative D call: TRBD1 (8 bases). The V gene's germline CDR1 is MRHNA and CDR2 SNTAGT. Trimming left V 4 bases short and J 3 bases short, with 17 bases between. This CDR3 has 16 amino acids.

V and J are TRBV7-2 and TRBJ1-2; D remains unclear. V lost 5 bases and J 5 bases, leaving 18 bases between the germline ends. Germline assignment: CDR1 SGHTA and CDR2 FQGNSA. The CDR3 is 15 residues long. Written as DNA, the CDR3 is TGTGCCAGCAGCCCAAATGGCCATAGCGGGTATGGCTACACCTTC. Amino acids: CASSPNGHSGYGYTF.

Remarks on this clone: This CDR3 is also generated by other DNA sequences in the sample. The V and J genes are TRBV7-9 and TRBJ2-1; D gene unclear. Trimming shortened V by 1 base and J by 7 bases, and 5 bases separated the two germline ends. The germline gives CDR1 SEHNR, CDR2 FQNEAQ (reference sequence). The CDR3 extends over 12 amino acids. CDR3 nucleotide sequence: TGTGCCAGCAGCTTAGTGGCAAATGAGCAGTTCTTC. It encodes CASSLVANEQFF.

The chain uses TRBV18 and TRBJ2-1; D ambiguous. V was trimmed by 3 bases and J by 9 bases, leaving 18 bases between them. Germline CDR1 and CDR2: KGHSH and LQKENI. This CDR3 contains 15 residues. The chain's CDR3 is CASSPRTAASTEQFF. CDR3 nucleotide sequence: TGTGCCAGCTCACCTCGTACTGCTGCGTCGACTGAGCAGTTCTTC.

This chain connects TRBV6-4 to TRBJ1-2; 10 bases fit TRBD1. Germline V gene data show CDR1 as MRHNA and CDR2 as SNTAGT. Losses at the gene ends were 3 bases for V and 7 bases for J; bases not matched to a gene: 8. The CDR3 length is 15 residues. In DNA, the CDR3 is TGTGCCAGCAGTGATCCGGACAGGGGGGCAGGTGGCTACACCTTC. It specifies CASSDPDRGAGGYTF.

This sequence joins TRBV5-4 and TRBJ2-3; tentatively, D is TRBD1 (6 bases). The CDR3 totals 14 residues. Germline-derived CDR1 and CDR2 are SGHNT and YYREEE (reference sequence). V lost 4 bases to trimming and J lost 2 bases, with 11 bases between them. This chain's CDR3 is CASSRGQTTDTQYF. The CDR3 DNA is TGTGCCAGCAGCCGCGGACAGACCACAGATACGCAGTATTTT.

V is TRBV5-1 and J is TRBJ2-7; D may be TRBD1 or TRBD2 (5 bases each). Trimming took 0 bases from V and 5 from J, leaving 12 bases between them. The CDR3 spans 14 residues. Germline V gives CDR1 SGHRS, CDR2 YFSETQ. The CDR3 DNA is TGCGCCAGCAGCTTGGCCCTGCAGGGAGACGAGCAGTACTTC. It encodes CASSLALQGDEQYF. The full variable domain, with the rest looked up from reference TRBV5-1 and TRBJ2-7, is KAGVTQTPRYLIKTRGQQVTLSCSPISGHRSVSWYQQTPGQGLQFLFEYFSETQRNKGNFPGRFSGRQFSNSRSEMNVSTLELGDSALYLCASSLALQGDEQYFGPGTRLTVT.

The V call is TRBV6-4, the J call TRBJ1-2, with D maybe TRBD1 (6 bases). The CDR3 runs to 18 residues. With 4 bases removed from V and 3 bases from J, the gap between germline ends came to 24 bases. Germline V gene lookup returns CDR1 MRHNA and CDR2 SNTAGT. CDR3 DNA: TGTGCCAGCAGTGCCAGAACCCGACAGGCCGAGAGGGACTATGGCTACACCTTC. Its protein is CASSARTRQAERDYGYTF.

The rearrangement links TRBV5-1 to TRBJ1-2; D remains unclear. This CDR3 spans 13 amino acids. Trimming took 6 bases from V and 0 from J, leaving 9 bases between them. The germline CDR1 and CDR2 sequences are SGHRS and YFSETQ. The CDR3 protein is CASNVSPNYGYTF. The CDR3 DNA reads as TGCGCCAGCAATGTCAGCCCTAACTATGGCTACACCTTC.

The chain employs TRBV7-7 and TRBJ2-5; TRBD2 might be the D (6 bases). CDR1 and CDR2 (germline): SSHAT, FNYEAQ (reference sequence). Trimming removed 4 bases at V and 1 base at J, with 13 bases between. The CDR3 consists of 15 residues. This CDR3 is CASSSDFGGQETQYF. In DNA form, the CDR3 reads TGTGCCAGCAGCTCAGACTTCGGGGGCCAAGAGACCCAGTACTTC.

The chain carries TRBV14 and TRBJ2-3, with D hard to call. The CDR3 has 12 amino acids. V gave up 0 bases and J gave up 9 bases, with 7 bases separating them. Germline V gives CDR1 SGHDN, CDR2 FVKESK. CDR3: CASSQEGITQYF. The CDR3 bases are TGTGCCAGCAGCCAAGAAGGAATCACGCAGTATTTT.

In the case of this clone: The same CDR3 arises from other DNA sequences in this sample as well. The V call is TRBV6-4, the J call TRBJ2-1; D tentatively fits TRBD1 or TRBD2 (5 bases each). The CDR3 contains 13 residues. The germline CDR1 and CDR2 sequences are MRHNA and SNTAGT. Between the trimmed V and J ends, which lost 0 bases and 6 bases, there was a span of 6 bases. DNA for the CDR3: TGTGCCAGCAGTGACTCGGGGGTCAATGAGCAGTTCTTC. It is translated as CASSDSGVNEQFF.

The gene calls are TRBV27 and TRBJ2-7; weak D call: TRBD2 (6 bases). This CDR3 has 12 amino acids. Germline V lookup: CDR1 MNHEY, CDR2 SMNVEV (reference sequence). V was cut by 2 bases and J by 6 bases, with 8 bases left in between. As DNA, the CDR3 is TGTGCCAGCAGTTTAGCCGGGGGCGAGCAGTACTTC. Its translation: CASSLAGGEQYF.

In this sample, this clone turned up a few times. This sequence joins TRBV29-1 and TRBJ1-1, with D unresolved. CDR3 length: 17 residues. Germline CDR1 reads SQVTM; CDR2 reads ANQGSEA. V was shortened by 7 bases and J by 1 base, with 25 bases between the two germline ends. CDR3 sequence reads: CSAPILSILHGNTEAFF. The CDR3 bases are TGCAGCGCTCCGATCCTCAGCATTCTTCATGGGAACACTGAAGCTTTCTTT.

The CDR3 DNA sequence: TGTGCCAGCAGCTTCGGGCAGGGTGGCGAGCAGTACTTC. It specifies CASSFGQGGEQYF. V and J are TRBV7-3 and TRBJ2-7; TRBD1 is a possible D gene (5 bases). This CDR3 has 13 residues. Germline-derived CDR1 and CDR2 are SGHTA and FQGTGA. V was cut by 3 bases and J by 6 bases, with 12 bases left in between.

A few counts support this clone. The CDR3 spells CASRGSSYEQYF. The CDR3 coding sequence is TGCGCCAGCAGAGGCTCTTCCTACGAGCAGTACTTC. The V call is TRBV5-1, the J call TRBJ2-7; the D is unclear. The CDR3 spans 12 residues. Trimming left V 5 bases short and J 1 base short, with 7 bases between. The germline V gene has CDR1 SGHRS and CDR2 YFSETQ.